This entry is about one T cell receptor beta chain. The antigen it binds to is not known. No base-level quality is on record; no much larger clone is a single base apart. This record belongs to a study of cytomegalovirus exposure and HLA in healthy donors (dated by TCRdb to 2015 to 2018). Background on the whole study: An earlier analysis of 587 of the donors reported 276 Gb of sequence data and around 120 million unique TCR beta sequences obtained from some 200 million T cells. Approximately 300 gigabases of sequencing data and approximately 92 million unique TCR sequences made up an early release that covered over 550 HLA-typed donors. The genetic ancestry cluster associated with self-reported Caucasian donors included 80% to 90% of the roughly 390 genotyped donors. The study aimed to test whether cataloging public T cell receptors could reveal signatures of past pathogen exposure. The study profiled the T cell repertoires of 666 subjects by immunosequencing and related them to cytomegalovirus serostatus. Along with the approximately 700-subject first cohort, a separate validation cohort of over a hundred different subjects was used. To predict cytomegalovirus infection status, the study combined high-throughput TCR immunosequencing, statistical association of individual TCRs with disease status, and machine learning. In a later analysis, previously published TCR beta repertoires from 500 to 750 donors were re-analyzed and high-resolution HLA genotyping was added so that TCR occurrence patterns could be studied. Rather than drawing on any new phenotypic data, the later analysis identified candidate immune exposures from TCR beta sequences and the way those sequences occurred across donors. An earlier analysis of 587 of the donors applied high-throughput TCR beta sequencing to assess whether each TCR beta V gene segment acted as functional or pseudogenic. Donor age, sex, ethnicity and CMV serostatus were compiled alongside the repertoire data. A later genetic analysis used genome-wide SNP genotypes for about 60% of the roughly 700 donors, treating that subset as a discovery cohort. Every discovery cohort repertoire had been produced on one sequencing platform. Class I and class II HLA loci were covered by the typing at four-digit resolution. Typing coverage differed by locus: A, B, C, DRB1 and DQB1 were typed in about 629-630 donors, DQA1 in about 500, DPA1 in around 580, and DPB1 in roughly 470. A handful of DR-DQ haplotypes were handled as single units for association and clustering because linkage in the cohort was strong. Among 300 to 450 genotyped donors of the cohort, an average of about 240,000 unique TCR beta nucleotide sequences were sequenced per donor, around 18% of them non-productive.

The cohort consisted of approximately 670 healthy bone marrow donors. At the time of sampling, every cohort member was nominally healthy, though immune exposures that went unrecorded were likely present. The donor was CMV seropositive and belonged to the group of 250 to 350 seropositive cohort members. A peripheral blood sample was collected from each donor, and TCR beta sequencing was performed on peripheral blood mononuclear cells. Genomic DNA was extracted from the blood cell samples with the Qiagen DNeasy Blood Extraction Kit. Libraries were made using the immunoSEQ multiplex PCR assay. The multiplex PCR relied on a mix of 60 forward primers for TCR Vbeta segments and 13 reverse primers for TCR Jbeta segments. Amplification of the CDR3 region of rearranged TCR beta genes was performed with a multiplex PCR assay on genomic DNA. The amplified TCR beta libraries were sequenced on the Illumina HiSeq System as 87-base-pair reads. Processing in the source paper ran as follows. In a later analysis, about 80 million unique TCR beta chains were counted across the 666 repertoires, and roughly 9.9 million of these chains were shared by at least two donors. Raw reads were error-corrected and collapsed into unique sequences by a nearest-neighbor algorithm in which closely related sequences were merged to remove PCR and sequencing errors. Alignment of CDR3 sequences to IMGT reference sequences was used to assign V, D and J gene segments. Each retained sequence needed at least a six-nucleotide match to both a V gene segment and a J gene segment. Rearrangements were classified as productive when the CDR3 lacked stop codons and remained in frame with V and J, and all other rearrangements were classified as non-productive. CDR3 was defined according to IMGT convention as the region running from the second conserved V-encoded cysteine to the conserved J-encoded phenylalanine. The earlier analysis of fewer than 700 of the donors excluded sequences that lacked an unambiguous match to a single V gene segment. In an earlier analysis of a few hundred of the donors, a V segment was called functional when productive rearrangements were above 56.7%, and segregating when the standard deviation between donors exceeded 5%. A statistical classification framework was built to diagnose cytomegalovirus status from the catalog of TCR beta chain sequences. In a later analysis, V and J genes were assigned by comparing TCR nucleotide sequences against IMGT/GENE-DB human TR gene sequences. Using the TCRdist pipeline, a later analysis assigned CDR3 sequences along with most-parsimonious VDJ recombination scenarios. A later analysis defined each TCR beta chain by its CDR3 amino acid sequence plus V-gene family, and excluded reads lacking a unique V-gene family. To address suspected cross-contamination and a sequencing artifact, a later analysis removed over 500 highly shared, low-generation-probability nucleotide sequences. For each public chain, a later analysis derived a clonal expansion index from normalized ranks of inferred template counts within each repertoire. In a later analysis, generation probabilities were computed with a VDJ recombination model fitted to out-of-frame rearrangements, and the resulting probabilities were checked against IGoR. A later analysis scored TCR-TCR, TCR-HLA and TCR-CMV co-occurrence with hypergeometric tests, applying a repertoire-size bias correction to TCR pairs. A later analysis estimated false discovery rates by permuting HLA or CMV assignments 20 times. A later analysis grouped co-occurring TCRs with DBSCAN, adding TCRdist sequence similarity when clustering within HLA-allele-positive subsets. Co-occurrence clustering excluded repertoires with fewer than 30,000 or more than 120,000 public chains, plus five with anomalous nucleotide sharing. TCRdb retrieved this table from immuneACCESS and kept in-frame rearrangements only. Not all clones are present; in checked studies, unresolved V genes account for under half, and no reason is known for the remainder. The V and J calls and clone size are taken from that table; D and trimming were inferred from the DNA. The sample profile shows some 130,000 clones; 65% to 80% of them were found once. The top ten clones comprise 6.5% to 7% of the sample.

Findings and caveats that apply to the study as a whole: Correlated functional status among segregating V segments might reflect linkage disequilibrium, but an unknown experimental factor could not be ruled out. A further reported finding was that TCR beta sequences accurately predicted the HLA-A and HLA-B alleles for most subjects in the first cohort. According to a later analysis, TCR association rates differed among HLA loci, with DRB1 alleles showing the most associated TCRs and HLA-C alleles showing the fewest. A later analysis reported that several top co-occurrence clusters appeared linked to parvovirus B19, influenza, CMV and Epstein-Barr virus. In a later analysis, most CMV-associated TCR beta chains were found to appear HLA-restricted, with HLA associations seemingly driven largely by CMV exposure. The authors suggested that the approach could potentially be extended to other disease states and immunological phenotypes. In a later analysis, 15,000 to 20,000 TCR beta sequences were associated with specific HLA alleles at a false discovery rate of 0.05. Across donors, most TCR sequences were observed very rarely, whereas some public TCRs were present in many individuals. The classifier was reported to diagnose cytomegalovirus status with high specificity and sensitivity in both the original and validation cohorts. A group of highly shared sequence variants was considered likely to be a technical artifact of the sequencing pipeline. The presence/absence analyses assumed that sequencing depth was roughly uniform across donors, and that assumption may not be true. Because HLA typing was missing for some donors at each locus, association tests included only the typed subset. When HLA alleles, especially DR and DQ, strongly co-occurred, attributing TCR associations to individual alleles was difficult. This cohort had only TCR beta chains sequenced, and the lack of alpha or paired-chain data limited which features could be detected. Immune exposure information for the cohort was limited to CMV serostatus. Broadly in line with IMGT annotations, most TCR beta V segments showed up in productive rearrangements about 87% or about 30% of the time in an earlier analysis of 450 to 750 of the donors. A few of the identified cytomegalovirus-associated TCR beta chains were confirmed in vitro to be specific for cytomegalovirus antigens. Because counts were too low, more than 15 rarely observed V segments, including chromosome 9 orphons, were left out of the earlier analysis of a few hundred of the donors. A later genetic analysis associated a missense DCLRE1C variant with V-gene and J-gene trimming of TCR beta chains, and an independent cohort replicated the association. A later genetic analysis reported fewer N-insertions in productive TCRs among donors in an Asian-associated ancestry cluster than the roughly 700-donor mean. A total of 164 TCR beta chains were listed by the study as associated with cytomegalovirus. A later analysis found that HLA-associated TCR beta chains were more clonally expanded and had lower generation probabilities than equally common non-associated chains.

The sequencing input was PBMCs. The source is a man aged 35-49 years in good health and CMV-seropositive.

The base sequence is TGCGCCAGCAGCTGGCCGACAGGTACCTCGGAGCAGTACTTC. This encodes CASSWPTGTSEQYF. The chain couples TRBV5-1 to TRBJ2-7, with TRBD1 perhaps the D gene, on 6 matching bases. The germline V gene specifies SGHRS as CDR1 and YFSETQ as CDR2. V sheds 3 bases and J sheds 7 bases, leaving 17 bases between their ends. CDR3 length: 14 amino acids, cysteine to phenylalanine. The retained sequence is limited to the CDR3, 42 bases, with the frame set at the first base.